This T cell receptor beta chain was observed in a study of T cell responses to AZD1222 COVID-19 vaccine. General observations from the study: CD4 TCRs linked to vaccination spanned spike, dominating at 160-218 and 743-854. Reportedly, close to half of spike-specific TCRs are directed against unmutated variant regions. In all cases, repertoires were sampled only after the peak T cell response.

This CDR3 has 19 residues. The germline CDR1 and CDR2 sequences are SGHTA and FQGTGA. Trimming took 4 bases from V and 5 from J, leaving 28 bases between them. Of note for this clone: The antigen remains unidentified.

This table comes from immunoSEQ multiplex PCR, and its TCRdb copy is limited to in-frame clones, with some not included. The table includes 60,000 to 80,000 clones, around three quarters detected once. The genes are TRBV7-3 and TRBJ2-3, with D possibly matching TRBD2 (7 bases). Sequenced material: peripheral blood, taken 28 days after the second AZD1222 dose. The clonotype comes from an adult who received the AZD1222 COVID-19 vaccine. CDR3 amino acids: CASSSNPTVGGHQEDTQYF. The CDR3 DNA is TGTGCCAGCAGCTCAAATCCAACCGTCGGGGGGCACCAGGAAGATACGCAGTATTTT.